Listed here are 26 T cell receptor beta chains from one sample, sequenced in a study of shared clonotypes between healthy human individuals. The method was immunoSEQ multiplex PCR; TCRdb's version includes in-frame clones alone and lacks a portion of them. The sample includes about 480,000 clones, about 80% of them seen just once. Sequenced input: PBMCs. These receptors all stem from a woman aged 40 to 50 in good health. Some clones in this sample may be carry-over from other donors' samples.

The CDR3 DNA sequence: TGTGCCACCAGCAAGGGACAGGACCTTGAAGCTTTCTTT. Protein: CATSKGQDLEAFF. The chain recombines TRBV15 with TRBJ1-1, with 8 bases lining up with TRBD1. The germline V gene encodes CDR1 LNHNV and CDR2 YYDKDF (reference sequence). Trimming took 4 bases from V and 7 from J; bases not matched to a gene: 5. The CDR3 spans 13 residues.

This clone was observed a single time. The chain uses TRBV12-2 and TRBJ1-2; TRBD1 is taken as the D call from the table, unchecked against the DNA. TRBV12-2 is reported as a pseudogene. The CDR3 loop spans 14 amino acids. This CDR3 reads CASRLGQGDYGYTF. CDR3 bases: TGTGCAAGTCGCTTAGGGCAGGGCGACTATGGCTACACCTTC.

This clone was recorded a few times. J is TRBJ2-7 and V is TRBV27, with D possibly being TRBD2 (5 bases). The V end lost 5 bases, the J end lost 4 bases, and 9 bases lay between the germline ends. The CDR3 is 12 residues long. The germline CDR1 and CDR2 sequences are MNHEY and SMNVEV (reference sequence). The DNA for the CDR3 is TGTGCCAGCAGTCGGAGAGGGTACGAGCAGTACTTC. It is translated as CASSRRGYEQYF.

This clone occurred a few times. The chain combines TRBV6-1 with TRBJ2-4, with 7 nucleotides matching TRBD1. This CDR3 has 11 residues. Germline V gene data show CDR1 as MNHNS and CDR2 as SASEGT. The V segment lost 1 base and the J segment 15 bases; nucleotides outside the gene matches: 3. CDR3 loop: CASSEEGGRYF. Written as DNA, the CDR3 is TGTGCCAGCAGTGAAGAAGGGGGCAGGTACTTC.

The rearrangement uses TRBV7-2 and TRBJ2-7, with TRBD1 matching over 9 bases. Germline V CDR1 and CDR2: SGHTA, FQGNSA. The length of the CDR3 is 15 residues. V lost 4 bases to trimming and J lost 2 bases; unmatched junction nucleotides: 6. The CDR3 DNA reads TGTGCCAGCAGCTCCCGGGACAGGGCCACCTACGAGCAGTACTTC. This translates into CASSSRDRATYEQYF.

The rearrangement joins TRBV30 to TRBJ1-5, with D maybe TRBD1 (6 bases). V lost 5 bases and J 2 bases, leaving 10 bases between the germline ends. Looked up from germline, CDR1 is GTSNPN and CDR2 is SVGIG (reference sequence). This CDR3 is 13 amino acids long. The CDR3 loop is CAWGYRGNQPQHF. The CDR3 DNA sequence: TGTGCCTGGGGTTACAGGGGCAATCAGCCCCAGCATTTT.

The genes are TRBV29-1 and TRBJ2-3, with D tentatively TRBD2 (7 bases). The germline V gene has CDR1 SQVTM and CDR2 ANQGSEA. Between the trimmed V and J ends, which lost 4 bases and 5 bases, there was a span of 13 bases. CDR3 length: 13 amino acids. In DNA, the CDR3 is TGCAGCGTTGGTGGGGGGGCGGAAGATACGCAGTATTTT. Translated, it gives CSVGGGAEDTQYF.

V usage is TRBV19 and J usage is TRBJ2-3; D possibly corresponds to TRBD2 (5 bases). Trimming shortened V by 5 bases and J by 5 bases, and 14 bases separated the two germline ends. The germline V gene encodes CDR1 LNHDA and CDR2 SQIVND (reference sequence). The CDR3 runs 14 residues. CDR3 residues: CASSAVGMEDTQYF. CDR3 DNA sequence: TGTGCCAGTAGTGCAGTCGGGATGGAAGATACGCAGTATTTT. The variable domain in full, completed from reference TRBV19 and TRBJ2-3, reads DGGITQSPKYLFRKEGQNVTLSCEQNLNHDAMYWYRQDPGQGLRLIYYSQIVNDFQKGDIAEGYSVSREKKESFPLTVTSAQKNPTAFYLCASSAVGMEDTQYFGPGTRLTVL.

This CDR3 reads CASSFYGFSGANVLTF. CDR3 nucleotide sequence: TGTGCCAGCAGTTTCTACGGGTTCTCTGGGGCCAACGTCCTGACTTTC. This chain connects TRBV27 to TRBJ2-6, with D unclear. This CDR3 comprises 16 residues. Looked up from germline, CDR1 is MNHEY and CDR2 is SMNVEV (reference sequence). Between the trimmed V and J ends, which lost 3 bases and 0 bases, there was a span of 9 bases.

The V gene is TRBV5-1, the J gene TRBJ2-1, with D uncertain. Germline lookup yields CDR1 SGHRS and CDR2 YFSETQ. This CDR3 has 14 residues. Trimming left V 0 bases short and J 8 bases short, with 12 bases between. The CDR3 is CASSLGTLSDEQFF. The CDR3 nucleotides are TGCGCCAGCAGCTTGGGGACCCTTAGTGATGAGCAGTTCTTC.

This chain joins TRBV7-9 and TRBJ2-3; 12 bases are a match to TRBD2. Germline-derived CDR1 and CDR2 are SEHNR and FQNEAQ (reference sequence). The length of the CDR3 is 18 residues. Trimming at V came to 5 bases and at J to 0 bases, leaving 9 bases not matched to a gene. CDR3 loop: CASSRRLAGELSTDTQYF. CDR3 nucleotide sequence: TGTGCCAGCAGCCGTCGACTAGCGGGGGAACTTAGCACAGATACGCAGTATTTT.

V is TRBV2 and J is TRBJ2-3; D is unresolved. Trimming took off 6 bases at V and 6 bases at J, with 13 bases between the two ends. Per the germline V gene, CDR1 is SNHLY and CDR2 is FYNNEI. The length of the CDR3 is 13 residues. The CDR3 DNA follows: TGTGCCAGCAGCGGACCGGTGGGGGATACGCAGTATTTT. Its protein is CASSGPVGDTQYF. Combining the CDR3 with reference TRBV2 and TRBJ2-3 gives the whole variable domain EPEVTQTPSHQVTQMGQEVILRCVPISNHLYFYWYRQILGQKVEFLVSFYNNEISEKSEIFDDQFSVERPDGSNFTLKIRSTKLEDSAMYFCASSGPVGDTQYFGPGTRLTVL.

This clone was counted ten times or more. This chain links TRBV28 with TRBJ2-3, with a weak D call TRBD1 (6 bases). This CDR3 is built from 15 residues. The V and J ends lost 6 bases and 1 base respectively, with 14 bases between them. Germline V gives CDR1 MDHEN, CDR2 SYDVKM. CDR3 protein: CASSTPGHRTDTQYF. The CDR3 region has the DNA TGTGCCAGCAGCACCCCGGGACACCGCACAGATACGCAGTATTTT.

The chain recombines TRBV15 with TRBJ2-4; 7 nucleotides match TRBD2. CDR1 and CDR2 (germline): LNHNV, YYDKDF (reference sequence). V was clipped by 0 bases and J by 1 base; unmatched bases: 9. This CDR3 is built from 18 residues. The DNA of the CDR3 is TGTGCCACCAGCAGAGAGGGAATGTGGGAGGGGGCCAAAAACATTCAGTACTTC. It encodes CATSREGMWEGAKNIQYF. The variable domain in full, with the rest retrieved from reference TRBV15 and TRBJ2-4, is DAMVIQNPRYQVTQFGKPVTLSCSQTLNHNVMYWYQQKSSQAPKLLFHYYDKDFNNEADTPDNFQSRRPNTSFCFLDIRSPGLGDTAMYLCATSREGMWEGAKNIQYFGAGTRLSVL.

This clone was seen repeatedly, ten times or more. CDR3: CASSEAGTNTGELFF. CDR3 bases: TGTGCCAGCAGTGAAGCGGGAACCAACACCGGGGAGCTGTTTTTT. The rearrangement uses TRBV6-1 and TRBJ2-2; D unclear. V lost 0 bases and J 2 bases, leaving 7 bases between the germline ends. Germline CDR1 and CDR2: MNHNS and SASEGT. This CDR3 spans 15 amino acids.

J is TRBJ1-2 and V is TRBV5-4; no reliable D call. V was clipped by 2 bases and J by 2 bases, with 7 bases between them. Germline V gives CDR1 SGHNT, CDR2 YYREEE (reference sequence). The CDR3 contains 13 residues. The CDR3 coding sequence is TGTGCCAGCAGCTTATGGGCGAACTATGGCTACACCTTC. Its protein is CASSLWANYGYTF.

The rearrangement joins TRBV27 to TRBJ2-3, with 12 nucleotides matching TRBD2. This CDR3 is built from 17 residues. With 2 bases clipped from V and 0 bases from J, the junction kept 3 bases outside the gene matches. The germline V gene encodes CDR1 MNHEY and CDR2 SMNVEV (reference sequence). This CDR3 is CASSLGGTSGSTDTQYF. The CDR3 DNA reads TGTGCCAGCAGTTTAGGGGGGACTAGCGGGAGCACAGATACGCAGTATTTT.

Here the CDR3 DNA reads TGTGCCAGCACCAAACCAAACCCCGGGACTAGCCAAGAGACCCAGTACTTC. Translation gives CASTKPNPGTSQETQYF. V and J are TRBV6-4 and TRBJ2-5; TRBD2 matches at 8 bases. The length of the CDR3 is 17 residues. Germline CDR1 reads MRHNA; CDR2 reads SNTAGT. Trimming cost V 7 bases and J 1 base; bases outside gene matches: 14.

The V and J genes are TRBV7-9 and TRBJ2-5, with D tentatively TRBD2 (5 bases). There are 14 residues in the CDR3. Trimming cost V 5 bases and J 2 bases, with 12 bases left between them. CDR1 SEHNR and CDR2 FQNEAQ come from the germline V gene (reference sequence). The CDR3 reads CASSKGREQETQYF. The CDR3 nucleotides are TGTGCCAGCAGCAAAGGGAGAGAACAAGAGACCCAGTACTTC.

The rearrangement links TRBV7-8 to TRBJ1-1; D may be TRBD1 (6 bases). V lost 2 bases and J lost 0, with 16 bases in between. The length of the CDR3 is 17 residues. CDR1 is SGHVS and CDR2 is FQNEAQ in the germline V gene. The CDR3 reads CASSLHRVRVMNTEAFF. DNA for the CDR3: TGTGCCAGCAGCTTACACAGGGTTAGGGTGATGAACACTGAAGCTTTCTTT.

CDR3 region: CASSLGGNQNIQYF. The CDR3 nucleotides read TGTGCCAGCAGTTTAGGGGGGAACCAAAACATTCAGTACTTC. This chain joins TRBV28 and TRBJ2-4; maybe TRBD2 (6 bases). The CDR3 totals 14 residues. V lost 2 bases and J 5 bases, leaving 10 bases between the germline ends. The germline V gene encodes CDR1 MDHEN and CDR2 SYDVKM.

The CDR3 bases are TGTGCCAGCAGCTTAGCCCTGCGGGAGCAGTACTTC. Amino acids: CASSLALREQYF. The chain joins TRBV7-2 to TRBJ2-7; D is ambiguous. Germline V gives CDR1 SGHTA, CDR2 FQGNSA. Between the trimmed V and J ends, which lost 0 bases and 7 bases, there was a span of 7 bases. CDR3 length equals 12 residues. The full variable domain, its missing parts supplied by reference TRBV7-2 and TRBJ2-7, is GAGVSQSPSNKVTEKGKDVELRCDPISGHTALYWYRQSLGQGLEFLIYFQGNSAPDKSGLPSDRFSAERTGGSVSTLTIQRTQQEDSAVYLCASSLALREQYFGPGTRLTVT.

The chain joins TRBV27 to TRBJ2-5, with 11 bases that match TRBD2. Germline V gene data show CDR1 as MNHEY and CDR2 as SMNVEV (reference sequence). V was pared by 5 bases and J by 0 bases, with 11 bases of the junction left unmatched. The CDR3 contains 18 residues. The CDR3 coding sequence is TGTGCCAGCAGTACTCATTTAGCGGGAGGGCCATACCAAGAGACCCAGTACTTC. This translates into CASSTHLAGGPYQETQYF.

Details on this clone: Other DNA sequences from this sample encode an identical CDR3 as well. V is TRBV5-1 and J is TRBJ1-1; D gene ambiguous. Germline V CDR1 and CDR2: SGHRS, YFSETQ. The CDR3 runs 13 residues. The V end lost 4 bases, the J end lost 2 bases, and 9 bases lay between the germline ends. CDR3: CASSPGPNTEAFF. For the CDR3, the DNA is TGCGCCAGCAGCCCGGGCCCTAACACTGAAGCTTTCTTT.

Comments on this clone: At one of its ends the junction is not consistent with the germline gene, which may arise from a read error. The chain is built from TRBV6-1 and TRBJ2-1; the D is unclear. Germline V CDR1 and CDR2: MNHNS, SASEGT. The CDR3 is 15 residues long. The CDR3 region is CASRDSWSSYNEQFF. As DNA, the CDR3 is TGTGCCAGCCGTGACTCATGGTCCTCTTACAATGAGCAGTTCTTC.

This sequence joins TRBV11-2 and TRBJ2-1, with D tentatively TRBD2 (7 bases). V was clipped by 3 bases and J by 4 bases, with 19 bases between them. The CDR3 is 17 residues long. The germline CDR1 and CDR2 sequences are SGHAT and FQNNGV. The CDR3 DNA reads as TGTGCCAGCAGCTTTGGGAGGGGGGTGAGACTATACAATGAGCAGTTCTTC. The encoded protein is CASSFGRGVRLYNEQFF. The entire variable domain, with the rest obtained from reference TRBV11-2 and TRBJ2-1, is as follows: EAGVAQSPRYKIIEKRQSVAFWCNPISGHATLYWYQQILGQGPKLLIQFQNNGVVDDSQLPKDRFSAERLKGVDSTLKIQPAKLEDSAVYLCASSFGRGVRLYNEQFFGPGTRLTVL.